This is a list of T cell receptor beta chains from one sample in a study of blood T cell repertoires in COVID-19. Sequenced by immunoSEQ multiplex PCR; TCRdb stores in-frame clones only, minus some. The sample yields 200,000 to 250,000 clones, 83% seen once. The specimen sequenced was peripheral blood. The receptors here all came from a woman under 40 with COVID-19, enrolled during active disease. Each CDR3 is given with its conserved first and last residue. The order of the fields is CDR3 protein, CDR3 DNA, J gene, V gene, CDR3 length, D gene. D genes are given only for firm matches.

CASRVDKVPPQHF TGCGCCAGCAGAGTAGACAAGGTGCCGCCCCAGCATTTT TRBJ1-5 TRBV10-1 13 .
CASSLRGGDGYTF TGTGCCAGCAGTTTACGAGGGGGCGACGGCTACACCTTC TRBJ1-2 TRBV28 13 TRBD1
CASSLGGAEQYF TGTGCCAGCAGCTTGGGCGGGGCCGAGCAGTACTTC TRBJ2-7 TRBV5-6 12 .
CASSLRGSDSANTGELFF TGTGCCAGCAGCTTAAGGGGCTCGGACAGCGCGAACACCGGGGAGCTGTTTTTT TRBJ2-2 TRBV7-6 18 .
CASSPSTGNEQFF TGTGCCAGTAGTCCTAGTACAGGGAATGAGCAGTTCTTC TRBJ2-1 TRBV19 13 .
CATSRGVELYGYTF TGTGCCACCAGCAGAGGAGTAGAACTTTATGGCTACACCTTC TRBJ1-2 TRBV15 14 .
CASSSRQGAGETQYF TGTGCCAGCAGTTCTCGACAGGGGGCCGGGGAGACCCAGTACTTC TRBJ2-5 TRBV6-5 15 TRBD1
CAWSTSGIYNEQFF TGTGCCTGGAGCACTAGCGGGATCTACAATGAGCAGTTCTTC TRBJ2-1 TRBV30 14 TRBD2
CASSFGVRYNSPLHF TGTGCCAGCAGTTTCGGGGTGCGGTATAATTCACCCCTCCACTTT TRBJ1-6 TRBV6-5 15 .
CASSAARGQSEQFF TGTGCCAGCAGCGCGGCAAGGGGTCAGAGTGAGCAGTTCTTC TRBJ2-1 TRBV3-1/TRBV3-2 14 .
CASSSGRHQPQHF TGTGCCAGCAGCTCCGGCAGGCATCAGCCCCAGCATTTT TRBJ1-5 TRBV13 13 .
CASSPRKGRDLTDTQYF TGTGCCAGCTCGCCCCGTAAGGGGCGGGATCTCACAGATACGCAGTATTTT TRBJ2-3 TRBV18 17 .
CASSSGTSGSYNEQFF TGTGCCAGCAGCTCCGGGACTAGCGGGAGCTACAATGAGCAGTTCTTC TRBJ2-1 TRBV13 16 TRBD2
CASSPPVPLVQETQYF TGTGCCAGCTCACCCCCGGTCCCCCTAGTCCAAGAGACCCAGTACTTC TRBJ2-5 TRBV18 16 .
CASSGGVLAGGVTGELFF TGTGCCAGCAGTGGCGGGGTCCTAGCGGGGGGAGTCACCGGGGAGCTGTTTTTT TRBJ2-2 TRBV6-1 18 TRBD2
CASSVSTGGPSYEQYF TGTGCCAGTAGTGTTTCGACAGGGGGCCCCTCCTACGAGCAGTACTTC TRBJ2-7 TRBV19 16 TRBD1